Listed below are T cell receptor beta chains from one sample, sequenced in a study of sequential checkpoint blockade in melanoma. Using immunoSEQ multiplex PCR, the repertoire was profiled, and TCRdb retains in-frame clones only, with some absent. The table has some 20,000 clones, approximately 72% seen once. The starting material was CD8+ T cells sorted from blood (inferred from file names), obtained from a patient given nivolumab and ipilimumab in sequence. These TCRs come from a human donor with melanoma. The CDR3 runs from the conserved cysteine through the conserved F or W. D genes are given only for firm matches. Only part of the rows carry a size: once, few, many, or a class if the clone is expanded.

size: few; V: TRBV6-5; J: TRBJ1-3; D: .; CDR3: CASSYGAVSGNTIYF; DNA: TGTGCCAGCAGTTACGGAGCAGTCTCTGGAAACACCATATATTTT
size: once; V: TRBV6-5; J: TRBJ1-2; D: TRBD1; CDR3: CASRIGTVYGYTF; DNA: TGTGCCAGCAGAATAGGGACAGTTTATGGCTACACCTTC
size: .; V: TRBV28; J: TRBJ2-7; D: TRBD1; CDR3: CASSTGGYEQYF; DNA: TGTGCCAGCAGTACAGGGGGCTACGAGCAGTACTTC
size: .; V: TRBV7-8; J: TRBJ1-4; D: .; CDR3: CASSLYNSQGDEKLFF; DNA: TGTGCCAGCAGCTTATATAATTCCCAGGGCGATGAAAAACTGTTTTTT
size: .; V: TRBV27; J: TRBJ2-7; D: .; CDR3: CASSFGRYPYEQYF; DNA: TGTGCCAGCAGTTTCGGCAGGTATCCTTACGAGCAGTACTTC
size: .; V: TRBV6-5; J: TRBJ2-7; D: TRBD1; CDR3: CASSYSQGPSSYEQYF; DNA: TGTGCCAGCAGTTACTCACAGGGGCCCAGCTCCTACGAGCAGTACTTC
size: .; V: TRBV2; J: TRBJ1-3; D: .; CDR3: CASSEWTARSGNTIYF; DNA: TGTGCCAGCAGTGAATGGACAGCACGGTCTGGAAACACCATATATTTT
size: .; V: TRBV28; J: TRBJ2-7; D: .; CDR3: CASSWGVWGEQYF; DNA: TGTGCCAGCAGCTGGGGGGTCTGGGGCGAGCAGTACTTC
size: .; V: TRBV4-1; J: TRBJ1-1; D: .; CDR3: CASSQGYRENTEAFF; DNA: TGCGCCAGCAGCCAAGGATACAGGGAGAACACTGAAGCTTTCTTT
size: .; V: TRBV6-5; J: TRBJ1-4; D: .; CDR3: CASSSTDRSNEKLFF; DNA: TGTGCCAGCAGTTCAACGGACAGATCCAATGAAAAACTGTTTTTT
size: .; V: TRBV15; J: TRBJ1-1; D: .; CDR3: CATSRDILNTEAFF; DNA: TGTGCCACCAGCAGAGATATTTTGAACACTGAAGCTTTCTTT
size: .; V: TRBV5-1; J: TRBJ1-1; D: .; CDR3: CASSLTDHRVFTEAFF; DNA: TGCGCCAGCAGCTTGACGGATCACAGGGTTTTCACTGAAGCTTTCTTT
size: .; V: TRBV13; J: TRBJ2-1; D: TRBD2; CDR3: CASSLVTSESYNEQFF; DNA: TGTGCCAGCAGCTTAGTGACTAGCGAGAGCTACAATGAGCAGTTCTTC
size: .; V: TRBV7-2; J: TRBJ1-1; D: TRBD1; CDR3: CASSLSRTGANTEAFF; DNA: TGTGCCAGCAGCTTATCCCGGACAGGGGCGAACACTGAAGCTTTCTTT
size: .; V: TRBV7-2; J: TRBJ2-7; D: .; CDR3: CASSSPDSYEQYF; DNA: TGTGCCAGCAGTTCGCCCGACAGCTACGAGCAGTACTTC
size: .; V: TRBV9; J: TRBJ1-1; D: TRBD1; CDR3: CASSVATGQGAKDTEAFF; DNA: TGTGCCAGCAGCGTAGCTACGGGACAGGGGGCGAAGGACACTGAAGCTTTCTTT
size: .; V: TRBV9; J: TRBJ1-1; D: .; CDR3: CASSVDTTTEAFF; DNA: TGTGCCAGCAGCGTAGATACAACCACTGAAGCTTTCTTT
size: .; V: TRBV28; J: TRBJ2-7; D: .; CDR3: CASSYSDEQYF; DNA: TGTGCCAGCAGTTATTCGGACGAGCAGTACTTC
size: .; V: TRBV27; J: TRBJ2-7; D: TRBD1; CDR3: CASSLTTGGSYEQYF; DNA: TGTGCCAGCAGTTTAACGACAGGGGGCTCATACGAGCAGTACTTC
size: .; V: TRBV29-1; J: TRBJ1-4; D: .; CDR3: CSVIGQNEKLFF; DNA: TGCAGCGTCATAGGACAGAATGAAAAACTGTTTTTT
size: few; V: TRBV5-6; J: TRBJ2-7; D: TRBD1; CDR3: CASSLGGQGRSYEQYF; DNA: TGTGCCAGCAGCTTGGGGGGACAGGGGCGTTCCTACGAGCAGTACTTC
size: .; V: TRBV6-6; J: TRBJ1-1; D: TRBD1; CDR3: CASSYPHQGARTEAFF; DNA: TGTGCCAGCAGTTACCCTCACCAGGGGGCGCGGACTGAAGCTTTCTTT
size: .; V: TRBV28; J: TRBJ1-5; D: TRBD1; CDR3: CASSGGTGNNQPQHF; DNA: TGTGCCAGCAGTGGCGGGACAGGGAATAATCAGCCCCAGCATTTT
size: .; V: TRBV27; J: TRBJ2-7; D: TRBD1; CDR3: CASSPDRGRYEQYF; DNA: TGTGCCAGCAGCCCGGACAGGGGAAGGTACGAGCAGTACTTC
size: .; V: TRBV4-1; J: TRBJ2-7; D: .; CDR3: CASSQEGSSEQYF; DNA: TGCGCCAGCAGCCAAGAAGGGAGCTCCGAGCAGTACTTC
size: few; V: TRBV6-6; J: TRBJ1-5; D: .; CDR3: CATSDLSINQPQHF; DNA: TGTGCCACCAGTGATTTGAGCATCAATCAGCCCCAGCATTTT
size: .; V: TRBV6-1; J: TRBJ1-5; D: TRBD1; CDR3: CASTNDRGGQPQHF; DNA: TGTGCCAGCACCAATGACAGGGGAGGCCAGCCCCAGCATTTT
size: .; V: TRBV7-9; J: TRBJ2-7; D: .; CDR3: CASSFTGQGGSSYEQYF; DNA: TGTGCCAGCAGCTTTACGGGTCAGGGCGGTAGCTCCTACGAGCAGTACTTC
size: .; V: TRBV29-1; J: TRBJ1-3; D: TRBD1; CDR3: CSVERGHGNTIYF; DNA: TGCAGCGTTGAAAGGGGGCATGGAAACACCATATATTTT
size: .; V: TRBV11-3; J: TRBJ2-7; D: TRBD2; CDR3: CASRQGGRETAGGHYEQYF; DNA: TGTGCCAGCAGGCAAGGTGGGCGGGAGACTGCGGGGGGACACTACGAGCAGTACTTC
size: .; V: TRBV27; J: TRBJ2-7; D: .; CDR3: CASSSSRTSSYEQYF; DNA: TGTGCCAGCAGTTCTTCTAGGACAAGCTCCTACGAGCAGTACTTC
size: .; V: TRBV28; J: TRBJ2-7; D: TRBD1; CDR3: CASSNRGRLSEQYF; DNA: TGTGCCAGCAGCAACAGGGGACGACTTTCCGAGCAGTACTTC
size: few; V: TRBV19; J: TRBJ1-2; D: TRBD1; CDR3: CASSHPGQGDLNYGYTF; DNA: TGTGCCAGTAGCCATCCGGGACAGGGGGATCTTAACTATGGCTACACCTTC
size: once; V: TRBV20-1; J: TRBJ1-2; D: .; CDR3: CSAPDSHYTF; DNA: TGCAGTGCACCCGACAGCCACTACACCTTC
size: few; V: TRBV6-4; J: TRBJ2-7; D: .; CDR3: CASSALVRSYEQYF; DNA: TGTGCCAGCAGTGCCCTAGTTCGGTCCTACGAGCAGTACTTC
size: .; V: TRBV7-8; J: TRBJ2-7; D: .; CDR3: CASSLGSYEQYF; DNA: TGTGCCAGCAGCTTAGGCAGCTACGAGCAGTACTTC
size: .; V: TRBV13; J: TRBJ1-1; D: .; CDR3: CASSLGGDTEAFF; DNA: TGTGCCAGCAGCCTTGGGGGGGACACTGAAGCTTTCTTT
size: .; V: TRBV5-1; J: TRBJ2-7; D: .; CDR3: CASIHFYEQYF; DNA: TGCGCCAGCATCCACTTCTACGAGCAGTACTTC